This is a list of T cell receptor beta chains from one sample in a study of blood T cell repertoires in COVID-19. Measured with immunoSEQ multiplex PCR; TCRdb has only the in-frame clones, and not every one. Among roughly 150,000 clones, around 81% were seen once, and the ten largest hold roughly a tenth. Sequenced sample: peripheral blood. These receptors came from a man in his sixties or seventies with active or convalescent COVID-19. Each CDR3 is given with its conserved first and last residue. Fields, in order: clone size, V gene, CDR3 protein. Clone sizes are given selectively: once, few, many, or a class where the clone is expanded.

NA | TRBV5-4 | CASSPDSYTEAFF
once | TRBV18 | CASFQSRGTDTQYF
NA | TRBV28 | CASRTSGRAYEQYF
NA | TRBV13 | CASSPSGVTDYGYTF
once | TRBV28 | CASRFRGPYEQYF
NA | TRBV6-5 | CASSRDWGYEQYF
NA | TRBV6-5 | CASSYIDEQYF
few | TRBV7-9 | CASSLQGGYTEAFF
NA | TRBV4-3 | CASSQGSGRPNNEQFF
NA | TRBV5-1 | CASSAGPGLAKETQYF
NA | TRBV5-4 | CASSLGGEMRYGYTF
NA | TRBV7-9 | CASSLERNLAKNIQYF
NA | TRBV19 | CASTHGGLANQPQHF
NA | TRBV10-2 | CASSPTGYSNQPQHF
NA | TRBV18 | CASSPGLAGEQYF
NA | TRBV6-5 | CASSYKGGSYEQYF
NA | TRBV3-1/TRBV3-2 | CASSQAGTSGGAGETQYF
NA | TRBV5-4 | CASSQPGLAGGSGVLTF
few | TRBV7-2 | CASSYSSGSPQHF
NA | TRBV7-8 | CASSSVGGFYEQYF
NA | TRBV5-6 | CASSLLGQKNTEAFF
NA | TRBV3-1/TRBV3-2 | CASSLSDNEQFF
NA | TRBV10-3 | CAISPGGGNQPQHF
NA | TRBV10-2 | CASSSSGRNEQFF
NA | TRBV5-4 | CASSKPGLAPSGYGELFF
once | TRBV5-1 | CASSMDGDSGNTIYF
NA | TRBV27 | CASSFWGRQGVTNSPLHF
NA | TRBV7-7 | CASSPRGPKGGELFF
NA | TRBV28 | CASSSPGGAGYEQYF
NA | TRBV21-1 | CASSIPGLAGVSEQFF
NA | TRBV18 | CASSLDILNTEAFF
NA | TRBV9 | CASSSQGMSANEAFF
NA | TRBV27 | CASSFRGDGYTF
NA | TRBV27 | CASSLSFSSGRYGEQFF
NA | TRBV28 | CASSLRTGSGNTIYF